This is a list of T cell receptor beta chains from one sample in a study of T cells in Graves' hyperthyroidism and ophthalmopathy. TCRdb re-derived calls from the multiplex PCR reads in MiXCR, one entry per CDR3 protein. Of 500,000 to 650,000 distinct CDR3 sequences listed, around 15% are singletons. Sample: blood. Every receptor here comes from a woman aged 40 to 49 with Graves' hyperthyroidism. Each CDR3 is given with its conserved first and last residue. A D gene is named only where the DNA matches it firmly. Clone size is shown for a subset of rows, as once, few, many or a class of expanded clone.

CDR3 DNA: TGCAGTGCTCAGACTAGACGCATAAGCACAGATACGCAGTATTTT
CDR3 protein: CSAQTRRISTDTQYF
clone size: many
J gene: TRBJ2-3
D gene: .
V gene: TRBV20-1

CDR3 DNA: TGTGCCAGCAGCCAAGACGTCGGTGAGCAGTTCTTC
CDR3 protein: CASSQDVGEQFF
clone size: many
J gene: TRBJ2-1
D gene: .
V gene: TRBV3-1

CDR3 DNA: TGTGCCAGCAGCTTAGATCACTCCAGGGGGTGGGGATACGAGCAGTACTTC
CDR3 protein: CASSLDHSRGWGYEQYF
clone size: many
J gene: TRBJ2-7
D gene: TRBD1
V gene: TRBV11-2

CDR3 DNA: TGTGCCAGCAGCCGCGGCGACACTGAAGCTTTCTTT
CDR3 protein: CASSRGDTEAFF
clone size: many
J gene: TRBJ1-1
D gene: .
V gene: TRBV12-3/TRBV12-4

CDR3 DNA: TGTGCCAGCAGCGTAGGGGATAGGCTAGCCAAAAACATTCAGTACTTC
CDR3 protein: CASSVGDRLAKNIQYF
clone size: few
J gene: TRBJ2-4
D gene: .
V gene: TRBV9

CDR3 DNA: TGTGCCAGCAGCTTAGGCGGCGGGGATGAGCAGTTCTTC
CDR3 protein: CASSLGGGDEQFF
clone size: many
J gene: TRBJ2-1
D gene: .
V gene: TRBV7-2

CDR3 DNA: TGCGCCAGCAGTGAAGGGCCGGGGGAGACCCAGTACTTC
CDR3 protein: CASSEGPGETQYF
clone size: .
J gene: TRBJ2-5
D gene: .
V gene: TRBV10-1

CDR3 DNA: TGTGCCAGCAGCTTAGGGTCCCAGGGTGTAAACATTCAGTACTTC
CDR3 protein: CASSLGSQGVNIQYF
clone size: few
J gene: TRBJ2-4
D gene: .
V gene: TRBV7-9

CDR3 DNA: TGTGCCAGCAGCTTAGAGGGTAGCGGGAGGAGGAAGACCCAGTACTTC
CDR3 protein: CASSLEGSGRRKTQYF
clone size: .
J gene: TRBJ2-5
D gene: TRBD2
V gene: TRBV13

CDR3 DNA: TGTGCCAGCGGACAGTCCTCCTACGAGCAGTACTTC
CDR3 protein: CASGQSSYEQYF
clone size: few
J gene: TRBJ2-7
D gene: .
V gene: TRBV25-1

CDR3 DNA: TGTGCCAGCGTAAGGGGGACAGGGGTGGATCAGCCCCAGCATTTT
CDR3 protein: CASVRGTGVDQPQHF
clone size: many
J gene: TRBJ1-5
D gene: TRBD1
V gene: TRBV6-1

CDR3 DNA: TGCAGTGCCATGAGAGGGGCGGGCCGGGGGGGAGATACGCAGTATTTT
CDR3 protein: CSAMRGAGRGGDTQYF
clone size: .
J gene: TRBJ2-3
D gene: TRBD2
V gene: TRBV20-1

CDR3 DNA: TGTGCCAGCAGTTTATCGACAGTGGACGGTTCACCCCTCCACTTT
CDR3 protein: CASSLSTVDGSPLHF
clone size: many
J gene: TRBJ1-6
D gene: .
V gene: TRBV27

CDR3 DNA: TGCAGCTATGAGGGAGGGGATTATGGCTACACCTTC
CDR3 protein: CSYEGGDYGYTF
clone size: few
J gene: TRBJ1-2
D gene: .
V gene: TRBV29-1

CDR3 DNA: TGTGCCAGCAGTCCTCTTGATAGCGGGAGGGGGAATGAGCAGTTCTTC
CDR3 protein: CASSPLDSGRGNEQFF
clone size: many
J gene: TRBJ2-1
D gene: TRBD2
V gene: TRBV28

CDR3 DNA: TGTGCCAGCTCCCCCGGAGCCTGGGCAGGAAACACCATATATTTT
CDR3 protein: CASSPGAWAGNTIYF
clone size: many
J gene: TRBJ1-3
D gene: .
V gene: TRBV18

CDR3 DNA: TGTGCCAGCAGACCAGGGGGCCGCGACACTGAAGCTTTCTTT
CDR3 protein: CASRPGGRDTEAFF
clone size: many
J gene: TRBJ1-1
D gene: TRBD1
V gene: TRBV5-8

CDR3 DNA: TGTGCCAGCAGCCGACGGGGGACAGGGGGCAAAGGGGATTCACCCCTCCACTTT
CDR3 protein: CASSRRGTGGKGDSPLHF
clone size: many
J gene: TRBJ1-6
D gene: TRBD1
V gene: TRBV11-1

CDR3 DNA: TGTGCCAGCAGCCAAGATCTTATGGGAGGGCCGAACGAGCAGTACTTC
CDR3 protein: CASSQDLMGGPNEQYF
clone size: .
J gene: TRBJ2-7
D gene: TRBD2
V gene: TRBV14

CDR3 DNA: TGTGCCAGCAGGTCCCTGGGAGGCAGGAAGACTAGCGGGGGGGTATACAATGAGCAGTTCTTC
CDR3 protein: CASRSLGGRKTSGGVYNEQFF
clone size: many
J gene: TRBJ2-1
D gene: TRBD2
V gene: TRBV28

CDR3 DNA: TGTGCCAGCAGCTTCGGAGACGCAGCCTCAGGCTATGGCTACACCTTC
CDR3 protein: CASSFGDAASGYGYTF
clone size: many
J gene: TRBJ1-2
D gene: .
V gene: TRBV6-1

CDR3 DNA: TGTGCCTGGAGCCGGGGATTCTCTGGGGCCAACGTCCTGACTTTC
CDR3 protein: CAWSRGFSGANVLTF
clone size: many
J gene: TRBJ2-6
D gene: .
V gene: TRBV30

CDR3 DNA: TGTGCCAGCAAATGGGGTGTTGGTCAGCCCCAGCATTTT
CDR3 protein: CASKWGVGQPQHF
clone size: many
J gene: TRBJ1-5
D gene: .
V gene: TRBV28

CDR3 DNA: TGTGCCAGCAGTTCCTCGTGGAATATGGCCTATGGCTACACCTTC
CDR3 protein: CASSSSWNMAYGYTF
clone size: many
J gene: TRBJ1-2
D gene: .
V gene: TRBV28

CDR3 DNA: TGCGCCAACAGCCAAGATTTTGAGCCCCCGGAGACCCAGTACTTC
CDR3 protein: CANSQDFEPPETQYF
clone size: .
J gene: TRBJ2-5
D gene: .
V gene: TRBV4-1

CDR3 DNA: TGTGCCAGCAGTTTACAGGTTGAGACCCAGTACTTC
CDR3 protein: CASSLQVETQYF
clone size: many
J gene: TRBJ2-5
D gene: .
V gene: TRBV12-3/TRBV12-4

CDR3 DNA: TGTGCCTGGGACCCTAAACAGGGGAACAATGAGCAGTTCTTC
CDR3 protein: CAWDPKQGNNEQFF
clone size: many
J gene: TRBJ2-1
D gene: TRBD1
V gene: TRBV30

CDR3 DNA: TGTGCCAGCAGCACCCCGAGAAGTAATTCACCCCTCCACTTT
CDR3 protein: CASSTPRSNSPLHF
clone size: .
J gene: TRBJ1-6
D gene: .
V gene: TRBV5-6

CDR3 DNA: TGTGCCAGCAGTACCACAGGAACCTCCAGCTATGAGCAGTTCTTC
CDR3 protein: CASSTTGTSSYEQFF
clone size: .
J gene: TRBJ2-1
D gene: .
V gene: TRBV6-2/TRBV6-3

CDR3 DNA: TGTGCCAGCAGCTCCGGGACTAGCGGGAGGGCTACCGGGGAGCTGTTTTTT
CDR3 protein: CASSSGTSGRATGELFF
clone size: few
J gene: TRBJ2-2
D gene: TRBD2
V gene: TRBV7-8

CDR3 DNA: TGTGCCTGGAGTGTAGGATTCTTAGTAGGGTACGAGCAGTACTTC
CDR3 protein: CAWSVGFLVGYEQYF
clone size: many
J gene: TRBJ2-7
D gene: .
V gene: TRBV30

CDR3 DNA: TGTGCCAGCAGGGGGACGGCGAGCTCCTACAATGAGCAGTTCTTC
CDR3 protein: CASRGTASSYNEQFF
clone size: few
J gene: TRBJ2-1
D gene: .
V gene: TRBV6-1